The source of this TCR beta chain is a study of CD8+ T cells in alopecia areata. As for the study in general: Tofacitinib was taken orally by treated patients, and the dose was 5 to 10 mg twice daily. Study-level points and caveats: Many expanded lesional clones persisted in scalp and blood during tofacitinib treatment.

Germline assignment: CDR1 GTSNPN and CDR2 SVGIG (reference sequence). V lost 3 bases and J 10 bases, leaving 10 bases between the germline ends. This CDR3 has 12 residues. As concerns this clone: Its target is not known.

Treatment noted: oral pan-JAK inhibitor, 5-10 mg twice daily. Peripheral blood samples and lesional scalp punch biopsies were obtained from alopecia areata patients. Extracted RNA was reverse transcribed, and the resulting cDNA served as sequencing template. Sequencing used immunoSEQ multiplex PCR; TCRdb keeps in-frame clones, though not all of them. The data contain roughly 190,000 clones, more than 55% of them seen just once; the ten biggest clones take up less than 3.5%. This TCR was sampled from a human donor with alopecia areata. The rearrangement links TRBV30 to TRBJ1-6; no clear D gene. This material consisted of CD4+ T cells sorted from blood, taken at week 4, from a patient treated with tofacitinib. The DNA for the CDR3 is TGTGCCTGGAGAGGGTACGGCTCACCCCTCCACTTT. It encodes CAWRGYGSPLHF.